This T cell receptor beta chain emerged from a study of shared clonotypes between healthy human individuals. Generated by immunoSEQ multiplex PCR, the TCRdb table keeps only in-frame clones and is missing some. Here the sample spans approximately 1.4 million clones, 98% being singletons. This clone was seen only once. At the DNA level, this CDR3 is encoded by other sequences in the same sample as well. Trimming left V 6 bases short and J 4 bases short, with 13 bases between. The CDR3 has 13 amino acids. The germline CDR1 and CDR2 sequences are MNHEY and SVGAGI. The clonotype originates from a man aged 25 to 45 in good health. Sequences were obtained from naive CD4+ T cells sorted from blood. As to subset: CD45RA+ positively selected. This chain uses TRBV6-5 with TRBJ2-7, with D possibly being TRBD1 (6 bases). CDR3 sequence reads: CASSYRQGYEQYF. The CDR3 bases are TGTGCCAGCAGCTACCGTCAGGGGTACGAGCAGTACTTC.